A selection of T cell receptor beta chains follows, all from one sample in a study of shared T cell receptors in the human thymus. Repertoires were generated with immunoSEQ multiplex PCR, while TCRdb's copy carries only in-frame clones and drops some. The sample shows about 730,000 clones, 80% to 90% of them seen only once. These same data were also listed under a study on human thymus T cells.

The sequenced sample was thymocytes. These receptors all come from a girl less than two years old with a congenital heart defect. Both conserved end residues are part of each CDR3. Each record gives: V gene, clone size, CDR3 length, D gene, J gene, CDR3 DNA, CDR3 protein. The D gene is left open where the match is weak. Size tells how often a clone was seen (once, few, many) or the class of an expanded clone, and some rows leave it out.

>TRBV7-9|-|15|TRBD1|TRBJ1-3
TGTGCCAGCAGCTTAGGACAGGGGTACCGTAACACCATATATTTT
CASSLGQGYRNTIYF
>TRBV5-1|once|15|TRBD2|TRBJ2-5
TGCGCCAGCAGCTTTCGTACTAGCGGGGTATATACCCAGTACTTC
CASSFRTSGVYTQYF
>TRBV9|-|16|TRBD1|TRBJ2-3
TGTGCCAGCAGCACCGGACAGGGGGATCCGCGGGATACGCAGTATTTT
CASSTGQGDPRDTQYF
>TRBV15|-|22|TRBD1|TRBJ1-1
TGTGCCACCAGCAGAGATAGTGTACAGGGGGCGAATAGTCGTTTGTCGAACACTGAAGCTTTCTTT
CATSRDSVQGANSRLSNTEAFF
>TRBV11-2|-|14|TRBD1|TRBJ1-1
TGTGCCAGCAGCCAGAAGACAGGGGGGACTGAAGCTTTCTTT
CASSQKTGGTEAFF
>TRBV4-3|-|18|-|TRBJ2-1
TGCGCCAGCAGCCCGAGGATTCGTGGGGGGGGGCAGTACAATGAGCAGTTCTTC
CASSPRIRGGGQYNEQFF
>TRBV9|-|14|-|TRBJ1-1
TGTGCCAGCAGCGTAGGAGGTTGGAACACTGAAGCTTTCTTT
CASSVGGWNTEAFF
>TRBV7-2|-|14|-|TRBJ1-3
TGTGCCAGCAGCTTAGGGGGGCGCGGAAACACCATATATTTT
CASSLGGRGNTIYF
>TRBV4-1|-|16|TRBD2|TRBJ2-1
TGCGCCAGCAGCCAAGGGCTAGCGGGGGGTTACAATGAGCAGTTCTTC
CASSQGLAGGYNEQFF
>TRBV2|-|17|-|TRBJ1-6
TGTGCCAGCAGGGATACCCCCCCAGGGGACTATAATTCACCCCTCCACTTT
CASRDTPPGDYNSPLHF
>TRBV30|-|15|-|TRBJ1-6
TGTGCCTGGAGGGGGAGTGCGACCTATAATTCACCCCTCCACTTT
CAWRGSATYNSPLHF
>TRBV5-1|-|15|-|TRBJ1-4
TGCGCCAGCAGCTTTGAACACCCAACTAATGAAAAACTGTTTTTT
CASSFEHPTNEKLFF
>TRBV5-1|-|15|TRBD1|TRBJ2-3
TGCGCCAGCAGCTCCGGGACAGGGGAGGCAGATACGCAGTATTTT
CASSSGTGEADTQYF
>TRBV2|-|15|-|TRBJ2-1
TGTGCCAGCAGTTTCTCGGGGGTCCCCTACAATGAGCAGTTCTTC
CASSFSGVPYNEQFF
>TRBV5-1|-|19|-|TRBJ2-2
TGCGCCAGCAGCTTGGCCAGGGCAGGGATCAACAGGAACACCGGGGAGCTGTTTTTT
CASSLARAGINRNTGELFF
>TRBV7-9|few|17|TRBD2|TRBJ2-1
TGTGCCAGCAGCTCCCCCGGGCTAGCGGGGTTTGGCGATGAGCAGTTCTTC
CASSSPGLAGFGDEQFF
>TRBV28|-|16|TRBD2|TRBJ2-1
TGTGCCAGCAGTTTTAGCGGGGGGCCCTCCTACAATGAGCAGTTCTTC
CASSFSGGPSYNEQFF
>TRBV5-1|-|18|-|TRBJ2-1
TGCGCCAGCGCGCCTAACTCCCACCAGGGGCTAGAGGACAATGAGCAGTTCTTC
CASAPNSHQGLEDNEQFF
>TRBV27|-|17|-|TRBJ2-7
TGTGCCAGCAGTTTATTAAATCGGCAGGGGGCGGGGGACGAGCAGTACTTC
CASSLLNRQGAGDEQYF
>TRBV7-2|once|18|TRBD2|TRBJ2-5
TGTGCCAGCAGCTCACCCCAATCGGGGGGGGATTTTTATGAGACCCAGTACTTC
CASSSPQSGGDFYETQYF
>TRBV19|few|11|-|TRBJ1-1
TGTGCCAGTAGTATAGTCGGGCAGGGCGTTTTT
CASSIVGQGVF
>TRBV6-6|-|12|TRBD1|TRBJ2-7
TGTGCCAGCCGGAGGACAGGCTACGAGCAGTACTTC
CASRRTGYEQYF
>TRBV6-1|-|9|-|TRBJ2-3
TGTGCCACGGGGAATACGCAGTATTTT
CATGNTQYF
>TRBV30|-|14|-|TRBJ1-2
TGTGCCTGGAGTGAGTCAGGGGACGGTCTTGGCTACACCTTC
CAWSESGDGLGYTF
>TRBV4-3|few|15|-|TRBJ2-5
TGCGCCAGCAGCCATCGACAGTCGATCCAAGAGACCCAGTACTTC
CASSHRQSIQETQYF
>TRBV28|-|17|-|TRBJ2-3
TGTGCCAGCAGTCTCCGCGGTACAGTCGGTGGACTTAGTACGCAGTATTTT
CASSLRGTVGGLSTQYF
>TRBV28|-|15|TRBD1|TRBJ1-3
TGTGCCACCAGTGGAAACCGGGACAGAGGAAACACCATATATTTT
CATSGNRDRGNTIYF
>TRBV28|-|14|-|TRBJ2-3
TGTGCCAGCAGCCTTTCCCTCAGCACAGATACGCAGTATTTT
CASSLSLSTDTQYF
>TRBV12-5|-|15|TRBD1|TRBJ2-1
TGTGCTAGTGGGCCGGGGCAGGGGGCGAGTAATGAGCAGTTCTTC
CASGPGQGASNEQFF
>TRBV4-1|few|13|-|TRBJ1-4
TGCGCCAGCAGCCAAGATCCCCACGGAAAACTGTTTTTT
CASSQDPHGKLFF
>TRBV5-4|-|18|TRBD2|TRBJ2-7
TGTGCCAGCAGCCCGTCGAGGAGCAGCGGGGGTAGCTCCTACGAGCAGTACTTC
CASSPSRSSGGSSYEQYF
>TRBV9|-|22|TRBD1|TRBJ1-2
TGTGCCAGCAGCGTAGACCGGGACAGGGAGACGAGGACAGAGTCTTCAACGTATGGCTACACCTTC
CASSVDRDRETRTESSTYGYTF
>TRBV6-4|-|16|-|TRBJ1-6
TGTGCTAGCAGTCCAGGAGGGGCGGGCGGTAATTCACCCCTCCACTTT
CASSPGGAGGNSPLHF
>TRBV7-8|-|14|-|TRBJ1-3
TGTGCCAGCAGCTTACGGGGGTTTGGAAACACCATATATTTT
CASSLRGFGNTIYF
>TRBV6-5|-|15|-|TRBJ2-7
TGTGCCAGCAGGCGGTTTTGGAGGGGCTCCTACGAGCAGTACTTC
CASRRFWRGSYEQYF
>TRBV6-1|-|14|-|TRBJ1-1
TGTGCCACTTGGGCTGCCGATCCGAACACTGAAGCTTTCTTT
CATWAADPNTEAFF